A single sample gave rise to the 10 T cell receptor beta chains below, sequenced in a study of cytomegalovirus exposure and HLA in healthy donors. 60 Vbeta and 13 Jbeta primers were used in PCR. Using immunoSEQ multiplex PCR, the repertoire was profiled, and TCRdb retains in-frame clones only, with some absent. The repertoire holds 120,000 to 150,000 clones, with around 80% as singletons. The sample consisted of PBMCs. These receptors all stem from a man aged 18 to 35 in good health and CMV-seropositive.

The chain couples TRBV4-1 to TRBJ1-5; tentative D call: TRBD1 (5 bases). Germline lookup yields CDR1 MGHRA and CDR2 YSYEKL. This CDR3 is 19 amino acids long. V lost 0 bases, J lost 6 bases, and 24 bases lay in between. CDR3 bases: TGCGCCAGCAGCCAAGAAGAAGGCGGGGCAGGGTTGAAAGGTCAGCCCCAGCATTTT. It encodes CASSQEEGGAGLKGQPQHF.

CDR3 DNA sequence: TGTGCCAGCAGCCTAGGGGGGACAGCCTCCTACGAGCAGTACTTC. As protein: CASSLGGTASYEQYF. The chain combines TRBV7-8 with TRBJ2-5, with D possibly TRBD1 on 7 matching bases. The better agreement between TRBJ2-7 and the DNA end casts doubt on the J call. Germline V lookup: CDR1 SGHVS, CDR2 FQNEAQ. The CDR3 is 15 residues long.

This clone came up once. The rearrangement links TRBV6-1 to TRBJ1-6; D gene unclear. Germline lookup yields CDR1 MNHNS and CDR2 SASEGT. Trimming pared 3 bases from V and 7 bases from J, leaving 10 bases between. The CDR3 totals 14 residues. In nucleotides, the CDR3 is TGTGCCAGCAGTGATCCTTTCTACAATTCACCCCTCCACTTT. This codes for CASSDPFYNSPLHF.

This clone was detected only once. V and J are TRBV7-9 and TRBJ1-1; 9 positions agree with TRBD1. With 5 bases clipped from V and 11 bases from J, the junction kept 9 bases outside the gene matches. The CDR3 consists of 13 residues. Germline V gives CDR1 SEHNR, CDR2 FQNEAQ (reference sequence). CDR3 region: CASSAQGALGAFF. DNA for the CDR3: TGTGCCAGCAGCGCACAGGGGGCACTGGGGGCTTTCTTT.

The chain links TRBV10-1 to TRBJ2-2, with unresolved D. Germline V gene sequence: CDR1 WNHNN, CDR2 SYGVQD (reference sequence). V lost 1 base, J lost 4 bases, and 4 bases lay in between. This CDR3 comprises 13 residues. This CDR3 is CASSEFLTGELFF. The CDR3 DNA reads as TGCGCCAGCAGTGAGTTTCTCACCGGGGAGCTGTTTTTT.

The table lists this clone with a few counts. The rearrangement uses TRBV6-5 and TRBJ2-7, with D perhaps matching TRBD2 (5 bases). CDR1 MNHEY and CDR2 SVGAGI come from the germline V gene. The CDR3 sequence is 15 residues long. V was pared by 5 bases and J by 0 bases, with 14 bases between. CDR3 region: CASSSGGPFSYEQYF. The CDR3 bases are TGTGCCAGCAGTAGCGGCGGACCCTTCTCCTACGAGCAGTACTTC.

The chain carries TRBV7-2 and TRBJ2-7, with 7 bases matching TRBD1. The J segment lost 0 bases and the V segment lost 1 base, leaving 6 bases of the junction unmatched. The CDR3 loop spans 16 amino acids. Germline values: CDR1 SGHTA, CDR2 FQGNSA. The CDR3 here is CASSLGMGTVSYEQYF. The DNA of the CDR3 is TGTGCCAGCAGCTTAGGTATGGGGACAGTCTCCTACGAGCAGTACTTC.

This chain links TRBV13 with TRBJ2-3, with 9 positions matching TRBD1. The CDR3 sequence is 17 residues long. After removal of 6 bases from V and 3 bases from J, the junction contained 13 bases not matched to a gene. Germline-derived CDR1 and CDR2 are PRHDT and FYEKMQ (reference sequence). CDR3 DNA: TGTGCCAGCAGACCCAACCCGGGACAGGGTAGGACAGATACGCAGTATTTT. Translation: CASRPNPGQGRTDTQYF. The variable domain in full, completed from reference TRBV13 and TRBJ2-3, reads AAGVIQSPRHLIKEKRETATLKCYPIPRHDTVYWYQQGPGQDPQFLISFYEKMQSDKGSIPDRFSAQQFSDYHSELNMSSLELGDSALYFCASRPNPGQGRTDTQYFGPGTRLTVL.

The rearrangement links TRBV7-6 to TRBJ2-1, with TRBD2 matching over 7 bases. The ends lost 5 bases at V and 0 bases at J; junction bases unmatched: 16. The CDR3 is 19 residues long. Per germline, CDR1 SGHVS and CDR2 FNYEAQ. CDR3 DNA sequence: TGTGCCAGCAGCCAACCGGCTCTAGCGGCTTTACGCTCCTACAATGAGCAGTTCTTC. The encoded protein is CASSQPALAALRSYNEQFF.

The V call is TRBV5-6, the J call TRBJ2-7; maybe TRBD2 (6 bases). The germline gives CDR1 SGHDT, CDR2 YYEEEE. This CDR3 is 13 amino acids long. Trimming removed 3 bases at V and 10 bases at J, with 17 bases between. The CDR3 coding sequence is TGTGCCAGCAGCTGGACCGGGCAGGGAGGCCAGTACTTC. It specifies CASSWTGQGGQYF.